The 20 T cell receptor beta chains presented below share a single source sample, sequenced in a study of blood T cell repertoires in COVID-19 (dated by TCRdb to the early 2020s). Receptors were amplified or captured by the immunoSEQ multiplex PCR assay. This immuneACCESS table, as held by TCRdb, lists in-frame sequences with V and J called but not all clones. Of the missing ones, under half trace to an unresolved V gene in checked studies; the others have no known cause. Recorded for this sample are around 250,000 clones; around 90% of them occurred a single time. Jointly, the top ten make up around 1.6% of the sample. What was sequenced was PBMCs or T cells enriched from blood (not recorded which). The origin of the receptors is a woman between 50 and 59 years old who had recovered from COVID-19.

V usage is TRBV19 and J usage is TRBJ1-1, with TRBD1 matching 8 bases. V lost 1 base to trimming and J lost 0 bases; unmatched junction nucleotides: 1. This CDR3 is 15 amino acids long. CDR1 and CDR2 (germline): LNHDA, SQIVND (reference sequence). CDR3 sequence: CASSIGTGMNTEAFF. The DNA of the CDR3 is TGTGCCAGTAGTATAGGGACAGGGATGAACACTGAAGCTTTCTTT.

This clone was recorded once. The rearrangement uses TRBV5-1 and TRBJ2-2; a weak D match, TRBD2 (5 bases). CDR3 length equals 16 residues. V was cut by 7 bases and J by 5 bases, with 21 bases left in between. Germline CDR1 is SGHRS and CDR2 is YFSETQ. The chain's CDR3 is CASSPRTGTITGELFF. The DNA for the CDR3 is TGCGCCAGCTCCCCACGGACGGGAACTATTACCGGGGAGCTGTTTTTT. Using reference TRBV5-1 and TRBJ2-2 for the parts outside the CDR3, the full variable domain is KAGVTQTPRYLIKTRGQQVTLSCSPISGHRSVSWYQQTPGQGLQFLFEYFSETQRNKGNFPGRFSGRQFSNSRSEMNVSTLELGDSALYLCASSPRTGTITGELFFGEGSRLTVL.

Only one count was recorded for this clone. V gene TRBV30 combines with J gene TRBJ1-6; 9 bases line up with TRBD1. Germline V CDR1 and CDR2: GTSNPN, SVGIG (reference sequence). The CDR3 sequence is 17 residues long. The J segment lost 7 bases and the V segment lost 1 base, leaving 11 bases of the junction unmatched. The CDR3 sequence is CAWSGTGTGPSNSPLHF. The CDR3, as DNA: TGTGCCTGGAGTGGAACCGGGACAGGGCCCTCCAATTCACCCCTCCACTTT.

This sequence joins TRBV5-1 and TRBJ2-5; 8 positions match TRBD2. CDR1 is SGHRS, CDR2 YFSETQ, per germline. The junction had 4 bases not matched to a gene; V was cut back by 1 base and J by 2 bases. This CDR3 contains 15 residues. The chain's CDR3 is CASSLLAGVQETQYF. The CDR3 DNA reads as TGCGCCAGCAGCTTGCTAGCGGGCGTACAAGAGACCCAGTACTTC.

This CDR3 reads CASNGRVSNQPQHF. As DNA, the CDR3 is TGTGCCAGTAATGGCAGGGTTAGCAATCAGCCCCAGCATTTT. The J gene is TRBJ1-5, the V gene TRBV19, with D perhaps matching TRBD1 (5 bases). V shed 7 bases and J shed 0 bases, with 10 bases lying between them. CDR1 and CDR2 (germline): LNHDA, SQIVND (reference sequence). The CDR3 has 14 residues.

The chain combines TRBV4-1 with TRBJ1-4, with D hard to call. V lost 0 bases and J 8 bases, leaving 19 bases between the germline ends. CDR3 length equals 17 residues. Germline CDR1 reads MGHRA; CDR2 reads YSYEKL. The CDR3 here is CASSQDSRPPVSEKLFF. In DNA form, the CDR3 reads TGCGCCAGCAGCCAAGATAGCCGCCCCCCAGTATCGGAAAAACTGTTTTTT.

This chain connects TRBV6-5 to TRBJ2-6; D perhaps matches TRBD1 (6 bases). The germline V gene encodes CDR1 MNHEY and CDR2 SVGAGI. The V gene lost 6 bases and the J gene lost 1 base, with 7 bases spanning the gap. The CDR3 is made up of 14 amino acids. The CDR3 DNA follows: TGTGCCAGCAGCGACAGGTCTGGGGCCAACGTCCTGACTTTC. It encodes CASSDRSGANVLTF.

V and J are TRBV18 and TRBJ2-7; D perhaps matches TRBD2 (6 bases). V lost 4 bases and J 7 bases, leaving 17 bases between the germline ends. The CDR3 runs to 14 residues. Germline-derived CDR1 and CDR2 are KGHSH and LQKENI. The CDR3 loop reads CASSLVEGSGEQYF. The CDR3 nucleotides are TGTGCCAGCTCACTCGTGGAGGGATCGGGTGAGCAGTACTTC.

V usage is TRBV19 and J usage is TRBJ1-1; D call uncertain. Germline V lookup: CDR1 LNHDA, CDR2 SQIVND (reference sequence). The ends were cut back, 3 bases at V and 2 bases at J, with 7 bases in the middle. The CDR3 spans 13 residues. CDR3 region: CASSIEGNTEAFF. CDR3 DNA sequence: TGTGCCAGTAGTATTGAGGGAAACACTGAAGCTTTCTTT.

The chain employs TRBV18 and TRBJ2-7; TRBD1 matches at 7 bases. V gave up 3 bases and J gave up 3 bases; unmatched junction bases: 5. The CDR3 contains 14 residues. Germline assignment: CDR1 KGHSH and CDR2 LQKENI. CDR3 coding DNA: TGTGCCAGCTCACCGGGGACAGTGGTCTACGAGCAGTACTTC. Its translation: CASSPGTVVYEQYF.

The chain links TRBV5-1 to TRBJ1-1; the D is unclear. This CDR3 region has 14 residues. CDR1 is SGHRS, CDR2 YFSETQ, per germline. Deletions cut 3 bases from V and 1 base from J, with 10 bases between. As DNA, the CDR3 is TGCGCCAGCAGCTCCCCGAGGGAGAACACTGAAGCTTTCTTT. This encodes CASSSPRENTEAFF. The variable domain in full, completed from reference TRBV5-1 and TRBJ1-1, reads KAGVTQTPRYLIKTRGQQVTLSCSPISGHRSVSWYQQTPGQGLQFLFEYFSETQRNKGNFPGRFSGRQFSNSRSEMNVSTLELGDSALYLCASSSPRENTEAFFGQGTRLTVV.

V usage is TRBV4-1 and J usage is TRBJ2-5; weak D call: TRBD1 (6 bases). From germline, CDR1 is MGHRA and CDR2 YSYEKL. Trimming removed 5 bases at V and 2 bases at J, with 12 bases between. This CDR3 has 14 residues. For the CDR3, the DNA is TGCGCCAGCAGCAAGGGACAATTTCAAGAGACCCAGTACTTC. It is translated as CASSKGQFQETQYF.

The chain carries TRBV11-2 and TRBJ2-7; 7 nucleotides agree with TRBD2. V was pared by 5 bases and J by 3 bases, with 10 bases of the junction left unmatched. This CDR3 has 15 residues. Germline-derived CDR1 and CDR2 are SGHAT and FQNNGV. This chain's CDR3 is CASSPIGRMNYEQYF. In DNA, the CDR3 is TGTGCCAGCAGCCCAATCGGGAGGATGAACTACGAGCAGTACTTC. The full variable domain, with the rest looked up from reference TRBV11-2 and TRBJ2-7, is EAGVAQSPRYKIIEKRQSVAFWCNPISGHATLYWYQQILGQGPKLLIQFQNNGVVDDSQLPKDRFSAERLKGVDSTLKIQPAKLEDSAVYLCASSPIGRMNYEQYFGPGTRLTVT.

There are a few counts of this clone. The rearrangement links TRBV7-9 to TRBJ1-2; unclear D gene. The V gene lost 8 bases and the J gene lost 5 bases, with 18 bases spanning the gap. CDR3 length: 14 residues. Germline V gives CDR1 SEHNR, CDR2 FQNEAQ (reference sequence). The CDR3: CASPPTWQIYGYTF. The CDR3 nucleotides are TGTGCCAGCCCCCCAACCTGGCAGATATATGGCTACACCTTC.

The chain carries TRBV3-1 (or the pseudogene TRBV3-2) and TRBJ2-3, with TRBD2 matching over 7 bases. The CDR3 consists of 16 residues. V lost 2 bases to trimming and J lost 2 bases; unmatched junction nucleotides: 7. Germline CDR1 LGHDT, CDR2 YNNKEL (reference sequence). The CDR3 coding sequence is TGTGCCAGCAGCCAATTGAGGGAGGGCCCCACAGATACGCAGTATTTT. Encoded protein: CASSQLREGPTDTQYF.

V and J are TRBV2 and TRBJ2-5; 8 bases align to TRBD1. The germline gives CDR1 SNHLY, CDR2 FYNNEI. V lost 2 bases, J lost 5 bases, and 4 bases stayed unmatched. This CDR3 is built from 14 residues. The CDR3 region has the DNA TGTGCCAGCAGTGAAAGGGACAGGCGGGAGACCCAGTACTTC. Translated: CASSERDRRETQYF.

J is TRBJ1-2 and V is TRBV27, with D unclear. Trimming took 0 bases from V and 6 from J, leaving 11 bases between them. CDR1 and CDR2 from the germline V gene are MNHEY and SMNVEV (reference sequence). CDR3 size: 14 residues. CDR3 residues: CASSLSSQANGYTF. CDR3 coding DNA: TGTGCCAGCAGTTTATCGAGCCAGGCGAATGGCTACACCTTC.

The chain is built from TRBV19 and TRBJ2-2; TRBD2 aligns across 7 bases. This CDR3 has 16 amino acids. Losses at the gene ends were 3 bases for V and 5 bases for J; bases not matched to a gene: 9. Germline V gene lookup returns CDR1 LNHDA and CDR2 SQIVND (reference sequence). As DNA, the CDR3 is TGTGCCAGTAGTATGGGGGGGACCTACTCAACCGGGGAGCTGTTTTTT. Amino acids: CASSMGGTYSTGELFF. Looking up the rest from reference TRBV19 and TRBJ2-2 gives the full variable domain: DGGITQSPKYLFRKEGQNVTLSCEQNLNHDAMYWYRQDPGQGLRLIYYSQIVNDFQKGDIAEGYSVSREKKESFPLTVTSAQKNPTAFYLCASSMGGTYSTGELFFGEGSRLTVL.

This chain links TRBV30 with TRBJ1-2, with TRBD1 identical over 10 bases. V gave up 2 bases and J gave up 8 bases; unmatched junction bases: 17. Germline CDR1 GTSNPN, CDR2 SVGIG (reference sequence). This CDR3 is built from 17 residues. For the CDR3, the DNA is TGTGCCTGGAGTTCCTCCCGGGGACAGGGGCTTCGGTTGGGCTACACCTTC. Its protein is CAWSSSRGQGLRLGYTF.

The gene calls are TRBV28 and TRBJ1-1; D gene ambiguous. CDR3 length: 13 residues. With 3 bases removed from V and 1 base from J, the gap between germline ends came to 6 bases. Looked up from germline, CDR1 is MDHEN and CDR2 is SYDVKM. CDR3 coding DNA: TGTGCCAGCAGTTTGCGGCAGAACACTGAAGCTTTCTTT. It yields the protein CASSLRQNTEAFF.